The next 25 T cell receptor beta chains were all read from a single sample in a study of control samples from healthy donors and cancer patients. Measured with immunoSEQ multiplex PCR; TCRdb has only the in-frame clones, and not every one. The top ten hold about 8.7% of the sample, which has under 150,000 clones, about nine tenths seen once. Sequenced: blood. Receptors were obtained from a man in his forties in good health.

CDR3 in DNA: TGTGCCAGCAGCCAAGAAACGCACCCCGGGCCCTATAATTCACCCCTCCACTTT. Protein product: CASSQETHPGPYNSPLHF. This chain connects TRBV4-2 to TRBJ1-6; D gene uncertain. Germline V gene data show CDR1 as LGHNA and CDR2 as YNFKEQ. Trimming took 0 bases from V and 2 from J, leaving 14 bases between them. The CDR3 contains 18 residues.

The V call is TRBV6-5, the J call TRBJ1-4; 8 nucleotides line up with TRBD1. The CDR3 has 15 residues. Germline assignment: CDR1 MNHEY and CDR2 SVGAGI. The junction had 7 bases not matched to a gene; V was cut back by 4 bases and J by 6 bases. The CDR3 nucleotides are TGTGCCAGCAGTTCTACCGGGACAGGCTATGAAAAACTGTTTTTT. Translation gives CASSSTGTGYEKLFF.

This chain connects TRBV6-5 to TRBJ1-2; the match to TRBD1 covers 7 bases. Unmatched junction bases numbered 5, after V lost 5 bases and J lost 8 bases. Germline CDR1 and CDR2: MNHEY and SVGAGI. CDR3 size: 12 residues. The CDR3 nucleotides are TGTGCCAGCAGTAAACAGGGGTGGGGCTACACCTTC. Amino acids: CASSKQGWGYTF.

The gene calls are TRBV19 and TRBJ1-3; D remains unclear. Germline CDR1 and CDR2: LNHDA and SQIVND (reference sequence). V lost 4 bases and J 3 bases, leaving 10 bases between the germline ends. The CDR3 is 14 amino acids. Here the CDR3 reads CASSTSPRGNTIYF. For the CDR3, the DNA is TGTGCCAGTAGTACCTCTCCGCGTGGAAACACCATATATTTT.

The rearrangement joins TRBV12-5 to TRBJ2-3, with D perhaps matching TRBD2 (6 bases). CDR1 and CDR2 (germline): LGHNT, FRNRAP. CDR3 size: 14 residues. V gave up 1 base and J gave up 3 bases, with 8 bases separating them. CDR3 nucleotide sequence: TGTGCTAGTGGTTTGGCGGGGGTGACAGATACGCAGTATTTT. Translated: CASGLAGVTDTQYF.

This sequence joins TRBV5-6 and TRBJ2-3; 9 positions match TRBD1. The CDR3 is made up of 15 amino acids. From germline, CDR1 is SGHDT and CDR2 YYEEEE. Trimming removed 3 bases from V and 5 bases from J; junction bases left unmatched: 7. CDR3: CASSSRTGVVDTQYF. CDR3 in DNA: TGTGCCAGCAGCTCCAGGACAGGGGTTGTAGATACGCAGTATTTT. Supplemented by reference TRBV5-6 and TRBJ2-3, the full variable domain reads DAGVTQSPTHLIKTRGQQVTLRCSPKSGHDTVSWYQQALGQGPQFIFQYYEEEERQRGNFPDRFSGHQFPNYSSELNVNALLLGDSALYLCASSSRTGVVDTQYFGPGTRLTVL.

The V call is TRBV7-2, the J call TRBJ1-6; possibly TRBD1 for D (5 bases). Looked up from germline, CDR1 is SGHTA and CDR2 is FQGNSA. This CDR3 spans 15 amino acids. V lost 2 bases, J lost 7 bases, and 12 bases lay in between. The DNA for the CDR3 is TGTGCCAGCAGCTTAACCCAGGGAGGGAATTCACCCCTCCACTTT. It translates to CASSLTQGGNSPLHF. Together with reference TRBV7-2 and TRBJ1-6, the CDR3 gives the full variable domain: GAGVSQSPSNKVTEKGKDVELRCDPISGHTALYWYRQSLGQGLEFLIYFQGNSAPDKSGLPSDRFSAERTGGSVSTLTIQRTQQEDSAVYLCASSLTQGGNSPLHFGNGTRLTVT.

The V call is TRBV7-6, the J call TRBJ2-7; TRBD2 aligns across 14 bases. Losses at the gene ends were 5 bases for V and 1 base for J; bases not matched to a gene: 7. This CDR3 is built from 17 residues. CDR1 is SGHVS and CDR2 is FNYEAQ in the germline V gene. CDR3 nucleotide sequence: TGTGCCAGCAGCCAGCGGACTAGCGGGGGGAGGTCCTACGAGCAGTACTTC. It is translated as CASSQRTSGGRSYEQYF.

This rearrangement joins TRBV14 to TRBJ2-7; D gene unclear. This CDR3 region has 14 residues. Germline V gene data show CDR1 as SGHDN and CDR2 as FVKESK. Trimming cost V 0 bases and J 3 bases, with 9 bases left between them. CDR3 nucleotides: TGTGCCAGCAGCCAAGATCACGGTTTCTACGAGCAGTACTTC. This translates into CASSQDHGFYEQYF.

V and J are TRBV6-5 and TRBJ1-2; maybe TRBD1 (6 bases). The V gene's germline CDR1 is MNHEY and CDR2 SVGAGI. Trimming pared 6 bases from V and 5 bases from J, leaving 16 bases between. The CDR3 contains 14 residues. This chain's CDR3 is CASSPGTTDYGYTF. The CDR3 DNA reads TGTGCCAGCAGCCCCGGGACAACGGATTATGGCTACACCTTC.

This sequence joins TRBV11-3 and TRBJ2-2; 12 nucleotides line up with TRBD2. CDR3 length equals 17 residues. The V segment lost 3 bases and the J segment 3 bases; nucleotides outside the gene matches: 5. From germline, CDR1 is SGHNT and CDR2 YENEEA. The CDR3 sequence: CASSFLAGGLYTGELFF. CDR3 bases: TGTGCCAGCAGCTTCCTAGCGGGGGGGCTTTACACCGGGGAGCTGTTTTTT.

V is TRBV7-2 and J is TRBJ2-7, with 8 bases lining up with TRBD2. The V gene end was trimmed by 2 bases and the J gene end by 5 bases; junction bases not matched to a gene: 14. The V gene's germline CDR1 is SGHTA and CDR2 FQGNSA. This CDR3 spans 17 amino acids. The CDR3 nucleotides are TGTGCCAGCAGCTTAATTGCCTCCGGGGGGGCGCAGAACGAGCAGTACTTC. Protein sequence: CASSLIASGGAQNEQYF. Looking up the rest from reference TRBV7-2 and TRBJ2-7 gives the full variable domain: GAGVSQSPSNKVTEKGKDVELRCDPISGHTALYWYRQSLGQGLEFLIYFQGNSAPDKSGLPSDRFSAERTGGSVSTLTIQRTQQEDSAVYLCASSLIASGGAQNEQYFGPGTRLTVT.

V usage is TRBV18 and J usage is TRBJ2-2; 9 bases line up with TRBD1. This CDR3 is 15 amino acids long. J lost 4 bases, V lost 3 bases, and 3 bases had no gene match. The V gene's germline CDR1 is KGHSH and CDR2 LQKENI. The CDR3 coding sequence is TGTGCCAGCTCACCGGGACAGGGAGGCACCGGGGAGCTGTTTTTT. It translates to CASSPGQGGTGELFF.

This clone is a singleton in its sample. CDR3 loop: CASSSDRDTEAFF. In DNA, the CDR3 is TGTGCCAGCAGTTCCGACAGGGACACTGAAGCTTTCTTT. The genes are TRBV2 and TRBJ1-1, with TRBD1 identical over 7 bases. Trimming took 5 bases from V and 3 from J; bases not matched to a gene: 3. Germline V lookup: CDR1 SNHLY, CDR2 FYNNEI. The CDR3 consists of 13 residues.

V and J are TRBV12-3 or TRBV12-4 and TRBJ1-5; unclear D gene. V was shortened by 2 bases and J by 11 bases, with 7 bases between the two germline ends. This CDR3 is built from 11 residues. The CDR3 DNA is TGTGCCAGCAGTTTAAGGATGACCCAGCATTTT. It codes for CASSLRMTQHF.

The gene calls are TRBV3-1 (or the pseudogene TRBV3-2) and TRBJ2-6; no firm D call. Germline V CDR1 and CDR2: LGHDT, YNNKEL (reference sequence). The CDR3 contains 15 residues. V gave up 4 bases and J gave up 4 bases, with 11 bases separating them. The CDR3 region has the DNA TGTGCCAGCAGCCTCATACGTGCCGGGGCCAACGTCCTGACTTTC. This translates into CASSLIRAGANVLTF.

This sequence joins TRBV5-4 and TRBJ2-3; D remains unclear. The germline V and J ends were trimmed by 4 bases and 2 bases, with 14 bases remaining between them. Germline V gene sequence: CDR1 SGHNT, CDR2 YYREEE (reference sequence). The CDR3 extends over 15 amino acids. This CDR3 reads CASSPDLLITDTQYF. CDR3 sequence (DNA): TGTGCCAGCAGCCCCGATTTGCTCATCACAGATACGCAGTATTTT. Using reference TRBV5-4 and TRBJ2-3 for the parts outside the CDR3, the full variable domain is ETGVTQSPTHLIKTRGQQVTLRCSSQSGHNTVSWYQQALGQGPQFIFQYYREEENGRGNFPPRFSGLQFPNYSSELNVNALELDDSALYLCASSPDLLITDTQYFGPGTRLTVL.

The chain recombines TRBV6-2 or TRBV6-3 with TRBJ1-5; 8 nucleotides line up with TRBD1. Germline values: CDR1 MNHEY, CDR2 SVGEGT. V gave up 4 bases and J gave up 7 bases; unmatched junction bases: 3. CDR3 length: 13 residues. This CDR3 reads CASSSRGPQPQHF. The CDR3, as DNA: TGTGCCAGCAGTTCCAGGGGGCCCCAGCCCCAGCATTTT.

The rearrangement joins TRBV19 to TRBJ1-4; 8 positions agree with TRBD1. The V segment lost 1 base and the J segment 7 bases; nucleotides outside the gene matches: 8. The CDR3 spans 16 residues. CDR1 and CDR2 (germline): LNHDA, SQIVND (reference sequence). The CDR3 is CASSIAPTGGGEKLFF. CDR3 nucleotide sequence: TGTGCCAGTAGTATAGCCCCCACAGGGGGAGGTGAAAAACTGTTTTTT.

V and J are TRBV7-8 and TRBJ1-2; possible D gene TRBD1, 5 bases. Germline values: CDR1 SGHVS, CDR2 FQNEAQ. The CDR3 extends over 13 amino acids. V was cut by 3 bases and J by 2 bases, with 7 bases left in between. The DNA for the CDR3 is TGTGCCAGCAGCTTGACAGTGAACTATGGCTACACCTTC. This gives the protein CASSLTVNYGYTF.

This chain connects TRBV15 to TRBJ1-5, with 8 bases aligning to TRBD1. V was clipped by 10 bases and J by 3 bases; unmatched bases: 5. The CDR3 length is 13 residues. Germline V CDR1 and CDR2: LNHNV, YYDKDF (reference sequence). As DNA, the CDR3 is TGTGCCAAACAACAGGGGGTCAATCAGCCCCAGCATTTT. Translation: CAKQQGVNQPQHF.

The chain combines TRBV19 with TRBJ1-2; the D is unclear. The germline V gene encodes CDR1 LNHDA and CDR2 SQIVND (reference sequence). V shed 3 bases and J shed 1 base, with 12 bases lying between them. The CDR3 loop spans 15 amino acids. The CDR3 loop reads CASSIGRRYNYGYTF. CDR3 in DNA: TGTGCCAGTAGTATTGGCCGACGATATAACTATGGCTACACCTTC.

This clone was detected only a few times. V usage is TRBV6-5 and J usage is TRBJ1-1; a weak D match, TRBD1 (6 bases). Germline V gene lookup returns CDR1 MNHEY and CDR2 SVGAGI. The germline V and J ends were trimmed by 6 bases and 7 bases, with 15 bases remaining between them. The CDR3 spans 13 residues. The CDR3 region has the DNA TGTGCCAGCAGCTTATTCCGGGACAATGAAGCTTTCTTT. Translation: CASSLFRDNEAFF.

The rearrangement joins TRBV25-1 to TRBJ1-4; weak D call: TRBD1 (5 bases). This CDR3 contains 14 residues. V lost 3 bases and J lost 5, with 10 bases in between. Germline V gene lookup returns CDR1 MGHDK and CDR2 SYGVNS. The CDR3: CASSDWGVNEKLFF. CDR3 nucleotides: TGTGCCAGCAGTGATTGGGGGGTCAATGAAAAACTGTTTTTT.

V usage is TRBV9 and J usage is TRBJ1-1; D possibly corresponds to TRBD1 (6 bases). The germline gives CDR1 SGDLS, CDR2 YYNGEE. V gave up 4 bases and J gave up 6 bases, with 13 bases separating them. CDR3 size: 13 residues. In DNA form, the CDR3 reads TGTGCCAGCAGCATACACAGGGTGGCTGAAGCTTTCTTT. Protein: CASSIHRVAEAFF.